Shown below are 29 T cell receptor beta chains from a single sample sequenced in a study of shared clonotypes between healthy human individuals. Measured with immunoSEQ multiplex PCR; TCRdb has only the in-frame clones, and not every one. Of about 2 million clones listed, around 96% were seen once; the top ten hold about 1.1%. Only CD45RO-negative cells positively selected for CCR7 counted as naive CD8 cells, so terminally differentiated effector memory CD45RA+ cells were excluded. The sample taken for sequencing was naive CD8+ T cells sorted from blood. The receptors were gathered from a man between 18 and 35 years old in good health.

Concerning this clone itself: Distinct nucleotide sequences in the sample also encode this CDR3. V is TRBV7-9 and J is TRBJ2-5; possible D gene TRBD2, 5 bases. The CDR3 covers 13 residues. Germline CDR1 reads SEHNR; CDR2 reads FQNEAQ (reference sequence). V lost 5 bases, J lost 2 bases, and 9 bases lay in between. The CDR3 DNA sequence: TGTGCCAGCAGCCCCACTAGTCAAGAGACCCAGTACTTC. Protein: CASSPTSQETQYF. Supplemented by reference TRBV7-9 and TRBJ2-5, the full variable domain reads DTGVSQNPRHKITKRGQNVTFRCDPISEHNRLYWYRQTLGQGPEFLTYFQNEAQLEKSRLLSDRFSAERPKGSFSTLEIQRTEQGDSAMYLCASSPTSQETQYFGPGTRLLVL.

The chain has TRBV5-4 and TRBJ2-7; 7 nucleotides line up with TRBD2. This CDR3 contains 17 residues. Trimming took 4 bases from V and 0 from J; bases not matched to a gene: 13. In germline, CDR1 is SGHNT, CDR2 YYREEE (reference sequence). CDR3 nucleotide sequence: TGTGCCAGCAGCACGGGAGCTGGGGAGGGCCCCTCCTACGAGCAGTACTTC. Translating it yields CASSTGAGEGPSYEQYF.

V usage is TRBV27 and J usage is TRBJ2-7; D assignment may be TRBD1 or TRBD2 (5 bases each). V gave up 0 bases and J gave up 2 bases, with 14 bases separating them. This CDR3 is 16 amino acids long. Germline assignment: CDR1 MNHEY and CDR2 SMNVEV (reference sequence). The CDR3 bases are TGTGCCAGCAGTTTATCTGTAGGGACCGTGACCTACGAGCAGTACTTC. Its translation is CASSLSVGTVTYEQYF.

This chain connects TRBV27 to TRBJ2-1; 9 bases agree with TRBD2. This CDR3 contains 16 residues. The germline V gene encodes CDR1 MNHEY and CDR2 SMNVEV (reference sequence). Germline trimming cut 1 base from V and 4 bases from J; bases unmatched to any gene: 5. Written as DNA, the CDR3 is TGTGCCAGCAGTTTATTTAGCGGGAGAGAATACAATGAGCAGTTCTTC. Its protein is CASSLFSGREYNEQFF.

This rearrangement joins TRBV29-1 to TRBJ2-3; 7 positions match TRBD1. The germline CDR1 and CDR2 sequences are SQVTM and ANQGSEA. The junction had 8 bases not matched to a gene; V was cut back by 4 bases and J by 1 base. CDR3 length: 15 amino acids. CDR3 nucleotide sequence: TGCAGCGTTGCGGGTAACAGGGGCGGCACAGATACGCAGTATTTT. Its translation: CSVAGNRGGTDTQYF.

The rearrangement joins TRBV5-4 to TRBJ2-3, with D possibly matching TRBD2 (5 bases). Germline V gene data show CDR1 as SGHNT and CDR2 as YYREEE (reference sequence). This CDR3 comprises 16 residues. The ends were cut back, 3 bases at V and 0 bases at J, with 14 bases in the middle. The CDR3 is CASSSLGEPSTDTQYF. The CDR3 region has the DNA TGTGCCAGCAGCTCCCTCGGGGAGCCGAGCACAGATACGCAGTATTTT.

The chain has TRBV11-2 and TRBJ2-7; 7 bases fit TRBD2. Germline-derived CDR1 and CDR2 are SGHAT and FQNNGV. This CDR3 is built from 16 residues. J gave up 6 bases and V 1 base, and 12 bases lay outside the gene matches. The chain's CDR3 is CASSLGPLAGVGEQYF. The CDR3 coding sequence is TGTGCCAGCAGCTTAGGTCCCTTGGCGGGAGTGGGCGAGCAGTACTTC.

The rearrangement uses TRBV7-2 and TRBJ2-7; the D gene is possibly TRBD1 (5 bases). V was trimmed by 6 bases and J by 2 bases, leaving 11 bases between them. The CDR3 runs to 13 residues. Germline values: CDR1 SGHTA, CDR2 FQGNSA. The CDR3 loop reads CASSLDNTYEQYF. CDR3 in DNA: TGTGCCAGCAGTTTGGACAACACCTACGAGCAGTACTTC.

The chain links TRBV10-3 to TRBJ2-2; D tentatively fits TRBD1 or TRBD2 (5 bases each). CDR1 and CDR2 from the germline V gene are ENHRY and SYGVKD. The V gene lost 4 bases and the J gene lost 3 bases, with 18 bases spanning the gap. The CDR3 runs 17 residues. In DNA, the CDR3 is TGTGCCATCAGTGTGGGGGTAGGCAGGGTTGACACCGGGGAGCTGTTTTTT. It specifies CAISVGVGRVDTGELFF.

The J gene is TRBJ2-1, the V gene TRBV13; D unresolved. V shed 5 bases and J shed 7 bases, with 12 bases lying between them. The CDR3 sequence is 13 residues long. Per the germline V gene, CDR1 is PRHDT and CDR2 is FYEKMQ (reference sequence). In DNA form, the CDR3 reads TGTGCCAGCAGCGTGGCACCGGTGAATGAGCAGTTCTTC. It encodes CASSVAPVNEQFF.

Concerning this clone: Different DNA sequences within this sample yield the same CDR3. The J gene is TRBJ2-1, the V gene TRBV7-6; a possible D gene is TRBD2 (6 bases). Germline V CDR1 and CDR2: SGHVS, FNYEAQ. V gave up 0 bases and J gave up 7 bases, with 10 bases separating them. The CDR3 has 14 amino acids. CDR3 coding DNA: TGTGCCAGCAGCTTAGCGTTGGGGGGTAATGAGCAGTTCTTC. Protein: CASSLALGGNEQFF. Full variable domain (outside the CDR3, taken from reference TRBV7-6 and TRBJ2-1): GAGVSQSPRYKVTKRGQDVALRCDPISGHVSLYWYRQALGQGPEFLTYFNYEAQQDKSGLPNDRFSAERPEGSISTLTIQRTEQRDSAMYRCASSLALGGNEQFFGPGTRLTVL.

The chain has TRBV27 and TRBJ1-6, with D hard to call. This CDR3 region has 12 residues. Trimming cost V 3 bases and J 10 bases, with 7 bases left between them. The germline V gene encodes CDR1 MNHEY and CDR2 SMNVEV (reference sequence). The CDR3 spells CASSLARSPLHF. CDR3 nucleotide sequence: TGTGCCAGCAGTTTGGCTCGGTCACCCCTCCACTTT.

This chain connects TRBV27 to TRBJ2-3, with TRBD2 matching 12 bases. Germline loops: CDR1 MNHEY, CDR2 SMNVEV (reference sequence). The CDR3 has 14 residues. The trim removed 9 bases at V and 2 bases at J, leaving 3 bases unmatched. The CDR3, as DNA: TGTGCCAGTGGACTAGCGGGGCCCACAGATACGCAGTATTTT. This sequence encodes CASGLAGPTDTQYF.

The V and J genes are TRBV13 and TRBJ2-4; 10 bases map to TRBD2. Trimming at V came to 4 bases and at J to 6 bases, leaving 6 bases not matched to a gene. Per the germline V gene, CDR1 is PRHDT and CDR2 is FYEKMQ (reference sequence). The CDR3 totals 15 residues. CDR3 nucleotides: TGTGCCAGCAGCTACCTAGCGGGAGAAGGAAACATTCAGTACTTC. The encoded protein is CASSYLAGEGNIQYF.

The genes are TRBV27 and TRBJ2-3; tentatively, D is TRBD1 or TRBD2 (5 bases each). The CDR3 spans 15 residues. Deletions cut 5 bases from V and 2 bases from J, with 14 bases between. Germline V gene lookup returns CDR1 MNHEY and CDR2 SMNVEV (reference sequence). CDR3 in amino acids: CASSPGTIPTDTQYF. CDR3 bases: TGTGCCAGCAGTCCCGGGACCATCCCCACAGATACGCAGTATTTT.

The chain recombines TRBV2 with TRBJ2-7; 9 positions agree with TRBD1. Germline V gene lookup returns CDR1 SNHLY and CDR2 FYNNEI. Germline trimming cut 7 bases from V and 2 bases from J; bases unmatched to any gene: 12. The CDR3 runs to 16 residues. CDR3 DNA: TGTGCCAGCACTGGCAGTCGGACAGGGGAGGCCTACGAGCAGTACTTC. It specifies CASTGSRTGEAYEQYF.

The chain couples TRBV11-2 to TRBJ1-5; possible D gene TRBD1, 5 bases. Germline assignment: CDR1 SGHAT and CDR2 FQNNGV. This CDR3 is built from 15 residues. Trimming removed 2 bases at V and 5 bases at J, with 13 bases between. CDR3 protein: CASSLTGGVHQPQHF. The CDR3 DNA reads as TGTGCCAGCAGCTTAACGGGGGGGGTCCATCAGCCCCAGCATTTT. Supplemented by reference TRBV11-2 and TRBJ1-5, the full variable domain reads EAGVAQSPRYKIIEKRQSVAFWCNPISGHATLYWYQQILGQGPKLLIQFQNNGVVDDSQLPKDRFSAERLKGVDSTLKIQPAKLEDSAVYLCASSLTGGVHQPQHFGDGTRLSIL.

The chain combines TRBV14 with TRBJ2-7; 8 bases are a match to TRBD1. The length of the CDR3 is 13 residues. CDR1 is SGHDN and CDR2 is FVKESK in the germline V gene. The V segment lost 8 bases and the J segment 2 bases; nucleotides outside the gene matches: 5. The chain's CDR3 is CASGRDRTYEQYF. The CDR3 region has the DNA TGTGCCAGCGGCCGGGACAGGACCTACGAGCAGTACTTC.

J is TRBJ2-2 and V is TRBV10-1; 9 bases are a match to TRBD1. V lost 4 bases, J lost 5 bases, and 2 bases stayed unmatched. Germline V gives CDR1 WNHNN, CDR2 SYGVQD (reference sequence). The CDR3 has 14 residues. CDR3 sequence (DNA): TGCGCCAGCAGTGCAGACAGGGGGACCGGGGAGCTGTTTTTT. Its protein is CASSADRGTGELFF.

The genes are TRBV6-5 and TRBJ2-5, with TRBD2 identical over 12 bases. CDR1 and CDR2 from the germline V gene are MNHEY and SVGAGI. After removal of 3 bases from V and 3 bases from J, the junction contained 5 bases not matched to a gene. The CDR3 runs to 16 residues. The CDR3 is CASSYLASGGEETQYF. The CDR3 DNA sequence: TGTGCCAGCAGTTATTTGGCTAGCGGGGGGGAAGAGACCCAGTACTTC.

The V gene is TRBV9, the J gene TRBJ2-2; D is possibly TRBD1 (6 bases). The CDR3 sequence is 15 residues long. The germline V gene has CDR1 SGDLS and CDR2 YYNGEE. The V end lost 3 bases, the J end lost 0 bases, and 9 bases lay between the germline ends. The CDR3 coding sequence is TGTGCCAGCAGCGGGGGGACATCGAACACCGGGGAGCTGTTTTTT. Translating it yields CASSGGTSNTGELFF.

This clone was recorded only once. Written as DNA, the CDR3 is TGTGCCAGCACATGGTTGACAGGGGGGGCCGGGGAGCTGTTTTTT. Translating it yields CASTWLTGGAGELFF. The rearrangement joins TRBV28 to TRBJ2-2, with 9 bases identical to TRBD1. V lost 7 bases and J lost 6; bases outside the gene matches: 9. This CDR3 contains 15 residues. Germline lookup yields CDR1 MDHEN and CDR2 SYDVKM.

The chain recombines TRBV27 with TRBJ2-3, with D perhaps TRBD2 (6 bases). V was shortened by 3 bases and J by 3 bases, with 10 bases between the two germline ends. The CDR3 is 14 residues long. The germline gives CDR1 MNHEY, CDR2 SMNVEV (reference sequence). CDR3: CASSLEGLTDTQYF. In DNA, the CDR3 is TGTGCCAGCAGTTTGGAGGGGTTGACAGATACGCAGTATTTT.

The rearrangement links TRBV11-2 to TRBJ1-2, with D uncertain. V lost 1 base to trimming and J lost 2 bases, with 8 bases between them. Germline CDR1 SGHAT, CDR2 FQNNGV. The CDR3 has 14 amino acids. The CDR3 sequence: CASSLGAPNYGYTF. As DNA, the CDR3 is TGTGCCAGCAGCTTAGGGGCCCCAAACTATGGCTACACCTTC.

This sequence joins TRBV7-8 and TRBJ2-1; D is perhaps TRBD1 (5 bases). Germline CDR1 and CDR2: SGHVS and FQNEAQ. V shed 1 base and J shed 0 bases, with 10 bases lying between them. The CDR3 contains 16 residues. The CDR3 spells CASSLDRGSSYNEQFF. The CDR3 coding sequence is TGTGCCAGCAGCTTAGATAGGGGCTCCTCCTACAATGAGCAGTTCTTC.

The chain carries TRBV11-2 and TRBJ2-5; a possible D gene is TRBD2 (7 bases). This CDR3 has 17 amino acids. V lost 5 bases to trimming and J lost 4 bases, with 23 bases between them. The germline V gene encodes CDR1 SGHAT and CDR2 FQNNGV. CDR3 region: CASSLPSGGGLGETQYF. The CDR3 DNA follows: TGTGCCAGCAGCCTCCCGAGTGGCGGGGGCTTGGGAGAGACCCAGTACTTC.

In DNA, the CDR3 is TGCGCCAGCAGCCAAGATCTCGGGACTAGCAGTTACGAGCAGTACTTC. This sequence encodes CASSQDLGTSSYEQYF. This sequence joins TRBV4-1 and TRBJ2-7, with 9 positions matching TRBD2. Germline assignment: CDR1 MGHRA and CDR2 YSYEKL. V dropped 0 bases and J dropped 4; count of bases not matched to a gene: 7. The CDR3 loop spans 16 amino acids.

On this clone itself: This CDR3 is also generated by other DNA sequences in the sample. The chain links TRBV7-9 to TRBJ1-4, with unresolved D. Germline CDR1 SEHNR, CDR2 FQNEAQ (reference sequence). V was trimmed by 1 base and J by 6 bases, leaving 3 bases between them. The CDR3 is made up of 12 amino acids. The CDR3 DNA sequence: TGTGCCAGCAGCTTAGGCGATGAAAAACTGTTTTTT. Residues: CASSLGDEKLFF.

CDR3 DNA sequence: TGCGCCAGCAGCTTGGAGTACGATGAGCAGTTCTTC. Protein sequence: CASSLEYDEQFF. The V gene is TRBV5-1, the J gene TRBJ2-1, with D hard to call. The germline V gene encodes CDR1 SGHRS and CDR2 YFSETQ. V lost 0 bases to trimming and J lost 8 bases, with 6 bases between them. The CDR3 length is 12 residues.